This T cell receptor beta chain derives from a study of T-cell memory formation after mild COVID-19 (dated by TCRdb to about 2021). Notes on the research overall: TCR sequence clusters from the two donors were largely donor specific. In a couple of donors, T-cell clones that expanded and contracted after mild COVID-19 were tracked by sequencing TCRalpha and TCRbeta repertoires over time. Two young, previously healthy adult volunteers made up the cohort, one male and one female. What the authors observed across the whole study: Contracting CD4+ clones were located mainly in the CM and EM memory subsets, whereas CD8+ clones were found to be enriched in EMRA. Clones that contracted from day 15 to 85 showed balanced CD4/CD8 phenotypes, whereas a second wave of clones that expanded from day 15 to 37 leaned towards CD4+. Some responding clones were found in pre-infection memory, which suggests that pre-existing cross-reactive memory T cells took part in the SARS-CoV-2 response. The second-wave clones that peaked on day 37 were not confirmed to be SARS-CoV-2 specific. Only a couple of mild cases were covered by the study, and larger cohorts that include severe cases with pre-infection samples were considered necessary.

Reading from cysteine to phenylalanine, the CDR3 counts 13 amino acids. Only the CDR3 region is kept as DNA, spanning 39 bases read in frame from base 1. V gives up 2 bases and J gives up 10 bases, and the segment between their germline ends measures 12 bases. For CDR1 and CDR2, the germline V gene lists ENHRY and SYGVKD. A note on this clonotype: Its recognized antigen is unknown. The sample holds no much larger clone one base away, and base qualities are not on file.

Sequenced on an Illumina NovaSeq 6000. cDNA libraries for TCRalpha and TCRbeta were prepared by 5'RACE using constant-segment primers, with sample barcodes and unique molecular identifiers added. Trizol reagent was used to extract RNA from every sample. Library amplification was performed in two PCR steps, and a second sample barcode and Illumina TruSeq adapters were introduced in the second step. The libraries were sequenced on an Illumina NovaSeq using 2 x 150 bp paired-end reads. Per the original workflow: With migec v1.2.7, reads were demultiplexed and then collapsed into UMI-guided consensus sequences. Using mixcr v2.1.11, UMI consensuses were aligned to TRA and TRB V and J templates and then assembled into clonotypes. Expanded or contracted clonotypes were those called significant by both edgeR and NoisET, with noise models trained on biological replicates. edgeR calls used a false discovery rate-adjusted p below 0.01 and a log2 fold-change threshold of 1. As an exploratory analysis of dynamics, max-normalized trajectories of the 1000 most abundant clonotypes were examined with PCA combined with hierarchical clustering. Separately sequenced CD4+ and CD8+ repertoires were used to assign a CD4 or CD8 phenotype to each responding clone. The raw public data were reprocessed by TCRdb itself: fastp quality trimming at Q25, MiXCR clonotype calling, in-frame beta chains only. Duplicate CDR3 protein sequences are folded into a single record with the most common DNA and genes. These V and J calls derive from TCRdb rather than the authors' analysis. In all, the sample holds approximately 150,000 distinct CDR3 sequences, and 13% of those were seen once. The ten largest clones add up to 3.3% of the sample.

PBMCs were isolated by Ficoll-Paque density gradient centrifugation. The sequenced material came from PBMCs or a T cell subset sorted from them (not recorded which). The source of this sequence is a man between 18 and 35 years old who had mild COVID-19 (a few samples of this study predate the infection). The sample titles of this study are shuffled in the database, so cell type and time point are left out; the donor was told from shared clones. Recombination linked TRBV10-3 to TRBJ2-1; TRBD2 is perhaps the D gene, given 5 matching bases. At the DNA level, the sequence is TGTGCCATCAGTGAGGGTGTAGGCGGGGAGCAGTTCTTC. The resulting protein is CAISEGVGGEQFF.